This T cell receptor (beta chain) came from a study of PD-1 blockade in classical Hodgkin lymphoma. Points from the study as a whole: Complete responders' diversity at baseline resembled that of newly diagnosed patients. Differences between repertoires have undefined causes, possibly disease activity or prior therapy. It was CD4+ TCR diversity, not CD8+, that rose significantly by C4D1.

TCRdb keeps only in-frame clones here, not all; method: immunoSEQ multiplex PCR. The sample lists over 50,000 clones, about 90% occurring once. About this clone: The antigen is unknown.

J lost 1 base, V lost 4 bases, and 5 bases had no gene match. Germline V lookup: CDR1 SGHRS, CDR2 YFSETQ. This CDR3 is built from 14 residues. Specified time point: cycle 4 day 1 (C4D1), after more than five weeks of nivolumab. Relapse after autologous stem cell transplantation occurred in every patient, and brentuximab vedotin exposure varied. The V call is TRBV5-1, the J call TRBJ2-7; 7 bases are shared with TRBD1. The receptor's source is a human donor with classical Hodgkin lymphoma. The source material was peripheral blood mononuclear cells (PBMCs), sampled before the fourth cycle of nivolumab. CDR3 sequence: CASSPGTVSYEQYF. The CDR3 DNA reads as TGCGCCAGCAGCCCTGGGACAGTTTCCTACGAGCAGTACTTC.